This T cell receptor (beta chain) was sequenced for a study of shared clonotypes between healthy human individuals. Overall study results and limits: When compared with the clonotypes that were shared by all four sorted-subset donors, the non-shared clonotypes turned out to have lower generation probabilities.

Original methodology: ImmunoSEQ output lacked quality scores and full-length reads, limiting matched filtering. The method was immunoSEQ multiplex PCR; TCRdb's version includes in-frame clones alone and lacks a portion of them. V and J calls and clone size are those listed in that table; D and trimming were worked out from the DNA. The sample holds over 2 million clones; under 95% are singletons and the top ten take roughly 0.34%. Points on this clone: The antigen is undetermined.

The germline V gene encodes CDR1 MDHEN and CDR2 SYDVKM. The CDR3 is made up of 15 amino acids. Trimming at V came to 3 bases and at J to 3 bases, leaving 5 bases not matched to a gene. Sample: naive CD4+ T cells from PBMCs. As for subset: CD45RA+ positively selected. The rearrangement links TRBV28 to TRBJ2-1, with 7 bases matching TRBD2. The source is a man aged 18 to 29 in good health. Some clones in this sample may be carry-over from other donors' samples. CDR3 residues: CASSLFRGSYNEQFF. DNA for the CDR3: TGTGCCAGCAGTTTGTTCCGCGGGAGCTACAATGAGCAGTTCTTC.